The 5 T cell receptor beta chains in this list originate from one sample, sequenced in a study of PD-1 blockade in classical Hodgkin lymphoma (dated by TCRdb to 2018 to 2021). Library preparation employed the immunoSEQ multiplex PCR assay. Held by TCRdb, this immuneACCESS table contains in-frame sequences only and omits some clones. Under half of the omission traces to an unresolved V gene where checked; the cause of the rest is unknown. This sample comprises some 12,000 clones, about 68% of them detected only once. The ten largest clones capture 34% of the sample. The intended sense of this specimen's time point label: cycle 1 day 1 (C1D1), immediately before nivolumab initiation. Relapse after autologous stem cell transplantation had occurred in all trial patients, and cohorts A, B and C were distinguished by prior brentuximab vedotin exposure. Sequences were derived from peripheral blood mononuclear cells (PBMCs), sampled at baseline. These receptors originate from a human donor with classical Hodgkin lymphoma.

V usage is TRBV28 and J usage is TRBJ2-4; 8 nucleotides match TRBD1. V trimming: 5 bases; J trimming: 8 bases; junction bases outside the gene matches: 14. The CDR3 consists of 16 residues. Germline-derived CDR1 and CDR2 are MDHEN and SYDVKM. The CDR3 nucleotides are TGTGCCAGCAGTCCGGCGGACAGGGCAGACAGGGACATTCAGTACTTC. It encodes CASSPADRADRDIQYF.

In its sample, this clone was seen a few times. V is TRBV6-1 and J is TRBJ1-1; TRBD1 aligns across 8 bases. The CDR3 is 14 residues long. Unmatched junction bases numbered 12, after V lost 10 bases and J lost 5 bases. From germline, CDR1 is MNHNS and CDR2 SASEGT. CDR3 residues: CATSPVQGVTEAFF. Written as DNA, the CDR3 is TGTGCCACCTCGCCCGTACAGGGGGTTACTGAAGCTTTCTTT.

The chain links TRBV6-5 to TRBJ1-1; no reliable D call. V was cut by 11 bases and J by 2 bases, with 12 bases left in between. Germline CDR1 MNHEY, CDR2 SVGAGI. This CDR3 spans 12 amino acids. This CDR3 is CASSPGNTEAFF. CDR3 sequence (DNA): TGTGCCTCATCGCCGGGCAACACTGAAGCTTTCTTT.

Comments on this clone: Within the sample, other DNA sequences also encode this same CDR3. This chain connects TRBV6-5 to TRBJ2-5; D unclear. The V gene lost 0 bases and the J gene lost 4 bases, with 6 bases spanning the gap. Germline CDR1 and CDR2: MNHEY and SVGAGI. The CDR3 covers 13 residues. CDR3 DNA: TGTGCCAGCAGTTACTCATGGGGAGAGACCCAGTACTTC. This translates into CASSYSWGETQYF.

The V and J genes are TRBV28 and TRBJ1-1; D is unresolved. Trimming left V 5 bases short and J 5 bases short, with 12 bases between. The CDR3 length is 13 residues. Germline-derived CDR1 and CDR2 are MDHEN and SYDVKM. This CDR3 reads CASSKIPETEAFF. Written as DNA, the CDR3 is TGTGCCAGCAGTAAGATCCCGGAGACTGAAGCTTTCTTT.